Below, 32 T cell receptor beta chains from the same sample are listed, as sequenced in a study of blood T cell repertoires in COVID-19 (dated by TCRdb to the early 2020s). Libraries were prepared through the immunoSEQ multiplex PCR assay. TCRdb stores this immuneACCESS table with in-frame sequences only. Part of the clones is absent; in the studies checked, under half of the shortfall reflects unresolved V genes, and no reason is known for the rest. Counted in this sample were nearly 95,000 clones; 70% to 90% of them appeared once. Around 7% of the sample lies in the top ten. The sample consisted of peripheral blood. These receptors were collected from a human donor with acute or convalescent COVID-19. The donor label of this sample is uncertain.

This rearrangement joins TRBV5-6 to TRBJ2-3, with D tentatively TRBD2 (7 bases). Germline V gene lookup returns CDR1 SGHDT and CDR2 YYEEEE. Trimming stripped 5 bases from V and 1 base from J, with 11 bases between. This CDR3 has 14 residues. In nucleotides, the CDR3 is TGTGCCAGCAGGGCCGGGGGGCGCACAGATACGCAGTATTTT. It encodes CASRAGGRTDTQYF.

This chain uses TRBV6-4 with TRBJ1-1, with D perhaps TRBD1 (6 bases). The CDR3 loop spans 13 amino acids. V gave up 3 bases and J gave up 2 bases, with 7 bases separating them. Germline lookup yields CDR1 MRHNA and CDR2 SNTAGT. The CDR3 is CASSETGNTEAFF. CDR3 DNA: TGTGCCAGCAGTGAGACAGGAAACACTGAAGCTTTCTTT.

The genes are TRBV7-9 and TRBJ2-7; 10 bases are a match to TRBD1. V shed 5 bases and J 4 bases; nucleotides not matched to a gene: 5. The CDR3 has 14 residues. CDR1 is SEHNR, CDR2 FQNEAQ, per germline (reference sequence). In DNA form, the CDR3 reads TGTGCCAGCAGCCTTAGGGACAGGGGTTACGAGCAGTACTTC. This encodes CASSLRDRGYEQYF.

The chain carries TRBV19 and TRBJ1-2, with no clear D. The V gene lost 1 base and the J gene lost 4 bases, with 10 bases spanning the gap. The CDR3 has 14 amino acids. Germline V gene data show CDR1 as LNHDA and CDR2 as SQIVND (reference sequence). The CDR3 coding sequence is TGTGCCAGTAGTATAGGGGGAAGCGGCTATGGCTACACCTTC. Translation: CASSIGGSGYGYTF.

This chain uses TRBV5-8 with TRBJ1-1, with D unclear. The ends were cut back, 0 bases at V and 13 bases at J, with 10 bases in the middle. In germline, CDR1 is SGHTS, CDR2 YDEGEE. There are 11 residues in the CDR3. The CDR3 sequence: CASSLGSYVFF. The CDR3 DNA reads TGTGCCAGCAGCTTGGGATCCTATGTTTTCTTT.

The gene calls are TRBV6-2 or TRBV6-3 and TRBJ2-1, with 11 bases lining up with TRBD2. The CDR3 loop spans 19 amino acids. The germline gives CDR1 MNHEY, CDR2 SVGEGT. V was clipped by 2 bases and J by 0 bases; unmatched bases: 9. The CDR3 DNA reads TGTGCCAGCAGTTACGGGGTAGCGGGGGGGCAGAGCTCCTACAATGAGCAGTTCTTC. Translation gives CASSYGVAGGQSSYNEQFF.

The J gene is TRBJ2-3, the V gene TRBV28; TRBD1 aligns across 7 bases. J gave up 5 bases and V 10 bases, and 3 bases lay outside the gene matches. The length of the CDR3 is 11 residues. Per germline, CDR1 MDHEN and CDR2 SYDVKM. The CDR3 protein is CAITGVDTQYF. CDR3 sequence (DNA): TGTGCCATAACAGGGGTAGATACGCAGTATTTT.

The gene calls are TRBV7-2 and TRBJ2-5; 8 nucleotides agree with TRBD2. After removal of 1 base from V and 5 bases from J, the junction contained 9 bases not matched to a gene. CDR3 length: 16 amino acids. Germline CDR1 is SGHTA and CDR2 is FQGNSA. CDR3 DNA sequence: TGTGCCAGCAGCTTAGTTCGGCGGGGGGCGGGTGAGACCCAGTACTTC. Amino acid sequence: CASSLVRRGAGETQYF.

This sequence joins TRBV9 and TRBJ2-3; 11 bases agree with TRBD2. CDR3 size: 15 residues. In germline, CDR1 is SGDLS, CDR2 YYNGEE. V gave up 3 bases and J gave up 2 bases; unmatched junction bases: 2. In DNA form, the CDR3 reads TGTGCCAGCAGCGGTAGCGGGGGGGCCACAGATACGCAGTATTTT. As protein: CASSGSGGATDTQYF.

The CDR3 DNA sequence: TGTGCCAGCAGAGCGGGGGACGGCTACAATGAGCAGTTCTTC. As protein: CASRAGDGYNEQFF. V is TRBV6-5 and J is TRBJ2-1; 8 nucleotides agree with TRBD2. This CDR3 has 14 residues. Germline V lookup: CDR1 MNHEY, CDR2 SVGAGI. V lost 6 bases, J lost 3 bases, and 4 bases stayed unmatched.

The chain employs TRBV10-3 and TRBJ1-5; perhaps TRBD1 as D (5 bases). Germline CDR1 ENHRY, CDR2 SYGVKD. Trimming stripped 11 bases from V and 5 bases from J, with 16 bases between. The CDR3 is made up of 13 amino acids. In DNA form, the CDR3 reads TGTGCCGCCCGGGGGGGTGGAGATCAGCCCCAGCATTTT. It codes for CAARGGGDQPQHF.

V is TRBV19 and J is TRBJ1-6, with D perhaps matching TRBD1 (6 bases). Trimming removed 6 bases from V and 7 bases from J, with 16 bases in between. The length of the CDR3 is 15 residues. Germline loops: CDR1 LNHDA, CDR2 SQIVND (reference sequence). The DNA of the CDR3 is TGTGCCAGTAGGAAAACAGGGTGGGACAATTCACCCCTCCACTTT. Translation gives CASRKTGWDNSPLHF.

The chain is built from TRBV5-1 and TRBJ1-1; 7 bases agree with TRBD1. J lost 1 base, V lost 2 bases, and 5 bases had no gene match. Germline lookup yields CDR1 SGHRS and CDR2 YFSETQ. The CDR3 sequence is 15 residues long. CDR3 DNA sequence: TGCGCCAGCAGCTTAACAGGGGTTACGAACACTGAAGCTTTCTTT. Translation gives CASSLTGVTNTEAFF.

The chain uses TRBV4-2 and TRBJ2-3; 8 bases fit TRBD2. V lost 6 bases, J lost 2 bases, and 7 bases stayed unmatched. The CDR3 contains 15 residues. Germline V gene lookup returns CDR1 LGHNA and CDR2 YNFKEQ. The CDR3 DNA is TGTGCCAGCAGTGGAGCGGGGGACCCCACAGATACGCAGTATTTT. Translating gives CASSGAGDPTDTQYF.

The V gene is TRBV6-5, the J gene TRBJ2-1; a weak D match, TRBD1 (6 bases). This CDR3 spans 15 amino acids. CDR1 is MNHEY, CDR2 SVGAGI, per germline. V was shortened by 6 bases and J by 0 bases, with 12 bases between the two germline ends. The CDR3 loop reads CASRRTENSYNEQFF. The CDR3 DNA reads TGTGCCAGCAGGAGGACAGAAAACTCCTACAATGAGCAGTTCTTC.

V and J are TRBV6-5 and TRBJ1-2; D possibly corresponds to TRBD1 (6 bases). V was shortened by 9 bases and J by 6 bases, with 11 bases between the two germline ends. The germline V gene encodes CDR1 MNHEY and CDR2 SVGAGI. This CDR3 has 11 amino acids. The CDR3 nucleotides read TGTGCCAGTTACAGGGCAAATGGCTACACCTTC. It codes for CASYRANGYTF.

V and J are TRBV5-1 and TRBJ1-2, with D perhaps matching TRBD1 (6 bases). The CDR3 totals 15 residues. V shed 0 bases and J shed 2 bases, with 11 bases lying between them. Per the germline V gene, CDR1 is SGHRS and CDR2 is YFSETQ. The CDR3 nucleotides read TGCGCCAGCAGCTTGGCAGGGGATGGGAACTATGGCTACACCTTC. Translation gives CASSLAGDGNYGYTF.

The V gene is TRBV4-1, the J gene TRBJ2-3; D is perhaps TRBD1 (6 bases). The germline V and J ends were trimmed by 0 bases and 3 bases, with 16 bases remaining between them. This CDR3 is built from 17 residues. Germline V gene lookup returns CDR1 MGHRA and CDR2 YSYEKL. The CDR3 sequence: CASSQDGTWGPTDTQYF. DNA of the CDR3: TGCGCCAGCAGCCAAGATGGGACATGGGGGCCGACAGATACGCAGTATTTT.

The rearrangement uses TRBV28 and TRBJ2-7, with D possibly being TRBD1 (5 bases). Germline V lookup: CDR1 MDHEN, CDR2 SYDVKM. The CDR3 is 14 residues long. The V gene lost 3 bases and the J gene lost 7 bases, with 16 bases spanning the gap. CDR3 nucleotide sequence: TGTGCCAGCAGTTTTCTGGCAGGGAACGTGGAGCAGTACTTC. This gives the protein CASSFLAGNVEQYF.

The CDR3 sequence: CASSLFGQGPNSYEQYF. The CDR3, as DNA: TGTGCCAGCAGTTTATTCGGTCAGGGGCCTAACTCCTACGAGCAGTACTTC. This rearrangement joins TRBV27 to TRBJ2-7; TRBD1 is a possible D gene (6 bases). Germline assignment: CDR1 MNHEY and CDR2 SMNVEV (reference sequence). Trimming took off 1 base at V and 0 bases at J, with 16 bases between the two ends. The CDR3 runs to 17 residues.

CDR3 residues: CASSVGTLPTDTQYF. As DNA, the CDR3 is TGTGCCAGCAGCGTAGGGACTTTACCCACAGATACGCAGTATTTT. The chain recombines TRBV9 with TRBJ2-3; D is perhaps TRBD2 (5 bases). CDR3 length: 15 residues. CDR1 SGDLS and CDR2 YYNGEE come from the germline V gene. The V gene lost 0 bases and the J gene lost 2 bases, with 10 bases spanning the gap.

The chain recombines TRBV12-2 with TRBJ1-4. TRBV12-2 is annotated as a pseudogene. The CDR3 is 17 residues long. The CDR3 DNA reads as TGTGCAAGTCGCTTAGGACGGGGCGGGGCCCTTAATGAAAAACTGTTTTTT. Residues: CASRLGRGGALNEKLFF.

The CDR3 spells CASRFDSSSGYTF. DNA of the CDR3: TGTGCCAGCAGGTTCGACAGTTCCTCTGGCTACACCTTC. The chain couples TRBV6-5 to TRBJ1-2, with D maybe TRBD1 (5 bases). Germline V gives CDR1 MNHEY, CDR2 SVGAGI. Trimming left V 6 bases short and J 7 bases short, with 15 bases between. The CDR3 contains 13 residues.

The gene calls are TRBV3-1 (or the pseudogene TRBV3-2) and TRBJ2-7, with TRBD1 as a possible D gene (6 bases). In germline, CDR1 is LGHDT, CDR2 YNNKEL (reference sequence). This CDR3 spans 12 amino acids. Trimming left V 4 bases short and J 3 bases short, with 7 bases between. The CDR3 sequence is CASSRQDYEQYF. The CDR3 nucleotides are TGTGCCAGCAGCCGACAGGACTACGAGCAGTACTTC.

This chain uses TRBV5-4 with TRBJ1-2, with 8 bases identical to TRBD1. The CDR3 runs 14 residues. V lost 4 bases to trimming and J lost 4 bases; unmatched junction nucleotides: 6. Per germline, CDR1 SGHNT and CDR2 YYREEE (reference sequence). CDR3 loop: CASSGGQEIYGYTF. CDR3 in DNA: TGTGCCAGCAGCGGGGGACAGGAGATCTATGGCTACACCTTC.

For this clone: No conserved phenylalanine or tryptophan is present at the end of the CDR3, so a read error is the likely explanation. The limits of the CDR3 on the DNA are not certain, so only TCRdb's listed CDR3 is given. V is TRBV21-1 and J is TRBJ1-2; TRBD1, the table's D call, was not compared with the DNA. TRBV21-1 has pseudogene status. The CDR3 numbers 13 amino acids, ends counted. CDR3 sequence: CASRPDRGPGYTL.

The rearrangement links TRBV24-1 to TRBJ2-7, with D perhaps matching TRBD2 (5 bases). In germline, CDR1 is KGHDR, CDR2 SFDVKD. Trimming shortened V by 12 bases and J by 6 bases, and 23 bases separated the two germline ends. This CDR3 contains 14 residues. CDR3 DNA sequence: TGTGCCGCGCCGTTTAGGCCGGGATGGTCCGAGCAGTACTTC. This gives the protein CAAPFRPGWSEQYF.

The genes are TRBV6-5 and TRBJ1-1; possibly TRBD1 for D (6 bases). This CDR3 contains 13 residues. V was shortened by 11 bases and J by 4 bases, with 17 bases between the two germline ends. Germline V gene sequence: CDR1 MNHEY, CDR2 SVGAGI. CDR3 coding DNA: TGTGCCGGATCCATCAAACAGGGCACTGAAGCTTTCTTT. Translation: CAGSIKQGTEAFF.

The rearrangement links TRBV6-5 to TRBJ2-2; TRBD1 matches 8 bases. The CDR3 runs to 14 residues. The V segment lost 7 bases and the J segment 3 bases; nucleotides outside the gene matches: 4. Germline assignment: CDR1 MNHEY and CDR2 SVGAGI. The CDR3 nucleotides read TGTGCCAGCAAGCTGACAGGGGACACCGGGGAGCTGTTTTTT. Protein product: CASKLTGDTGELFF.

This chain links TRBV14 with TRBJ2-3; 7 bases are a match to TRBD1. In germline, CDR1 is SGHDN, CDR2 FVKESK. Germline trimming cut 2 bases from V and 3 bases from J; bases unmatched to any gene: 8. The CDR3 consists of 16 residues. DNA for the CDR3: TGTGCCAGCAGCCAAATGACAGGGAGTTCAACAGATACGCAGTATTTT. It specifies CASSQMTGSSTDTQYF.

The chain links TRBV9 to TRBJ2-1; D is perhaps TRBD2 (5 bases). Per the germline V gene, CDR1 is SGDLS and CDR2 is YYNGEE. The CDR3 runs 12 residues. Trimming removed 7 bases from V and 4 bases from J, with 9 bases in between. In DNA form, the CDR3 reads TGTGCCAGCGGCGGGCAGTACAATGAGCAGTTCTTC. Translating gives CASGGQYNEQFF.

The chain recombines TRBV7-2 with TRBJ2-4, with 12 bases identical to TRBD2. The CDR3 runs 17 residues. The trim removed 5 bases at V and 6 bases at J, leaving 11 bases unmatched. CDR1 and CDR2 from the germline V gene are SGHTA and FQGNSA. CDR3: CASSTSSGGAVGNIQYF. The CDR3 coding sequence is TGTGCCAGCAGCACCTCTAGCGGGGGGGCGGTTGGAAACATTCAGTACTTC. Variable domain in full (rest from reference TRBV7-2 and TRBJ2-4): GAGVSQSPSNKVTEKGKDVELRCDPISGHTALYWYRQSLGQGLEFLIYFQGNSAPDKSGLPSDRFSAERTGGSVSTLTIQRTQQEDSAVYLCASSTSSGGAVGNIQYFGAGTRLSVL.